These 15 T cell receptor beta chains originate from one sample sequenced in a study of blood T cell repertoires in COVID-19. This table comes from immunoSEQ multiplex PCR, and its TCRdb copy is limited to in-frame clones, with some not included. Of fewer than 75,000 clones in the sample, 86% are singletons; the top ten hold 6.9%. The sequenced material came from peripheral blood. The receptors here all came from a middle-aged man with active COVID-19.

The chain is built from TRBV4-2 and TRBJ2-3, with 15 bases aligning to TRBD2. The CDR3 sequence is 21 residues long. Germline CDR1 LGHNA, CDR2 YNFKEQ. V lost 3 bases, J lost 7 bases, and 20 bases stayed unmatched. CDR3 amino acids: CASSQQATLGLAGGPLHTQYF. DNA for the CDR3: TGTGCCAGCAGCCAGCAAGCTACTCTTGGACTAGCGGGGGGGCCGTTGCATACGCAGTATTTT.

This CDR3 is CASSQVSGDGELFF. The CDR3 nucleotides are TGCGCCAGCAGCCAAGTTTCGGGGGACGGGGAGCTGTTTTTT. The genes are TRBV4-1 and TRBJ2-2; possibly TRBD2 for D (6 bases). V lost 1 base and J 7 bases, leaving 10 bases between the germline ends. This CDR3 has 14 amino acids. Germline V gene sequence: CDR1 MGHRA, CDR2 YSYEKL.

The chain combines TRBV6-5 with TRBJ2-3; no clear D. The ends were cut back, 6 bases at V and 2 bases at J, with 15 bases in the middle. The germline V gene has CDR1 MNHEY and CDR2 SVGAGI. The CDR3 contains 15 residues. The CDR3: CASRKIERTTDTQYF. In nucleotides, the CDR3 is TGTGCCAGCAGGAAGATAGAGCGAACCACAGATACGCAGTATTTT.

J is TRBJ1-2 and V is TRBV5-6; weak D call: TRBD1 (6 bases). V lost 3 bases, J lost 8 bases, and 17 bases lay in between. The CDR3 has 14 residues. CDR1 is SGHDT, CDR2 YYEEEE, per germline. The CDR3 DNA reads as TGTGCCAGCAGCTCCCCCTGGGCAGGGGCCGGCTACACCTTC. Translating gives CASSSPWAGAGYTF.

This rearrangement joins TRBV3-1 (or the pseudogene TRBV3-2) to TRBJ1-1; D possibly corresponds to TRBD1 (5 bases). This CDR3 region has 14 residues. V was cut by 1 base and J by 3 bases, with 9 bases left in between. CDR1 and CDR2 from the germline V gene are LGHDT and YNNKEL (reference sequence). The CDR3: CASSQGPGDTEAFF. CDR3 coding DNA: TGTGCCAGCAGCCAAGGGCCGGGGGACACTGAAGCTTTCTTT.

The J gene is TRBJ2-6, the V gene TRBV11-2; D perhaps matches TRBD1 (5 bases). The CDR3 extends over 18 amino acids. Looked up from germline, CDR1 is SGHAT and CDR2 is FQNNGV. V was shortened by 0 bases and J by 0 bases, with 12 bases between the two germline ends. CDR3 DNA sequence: TGTGCCAGCAGCTTAGATGGGGCCACCTTCTCTGGGGCCAACGTCCTGACTTTC. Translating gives CASSLDGATFSGANVLTF.

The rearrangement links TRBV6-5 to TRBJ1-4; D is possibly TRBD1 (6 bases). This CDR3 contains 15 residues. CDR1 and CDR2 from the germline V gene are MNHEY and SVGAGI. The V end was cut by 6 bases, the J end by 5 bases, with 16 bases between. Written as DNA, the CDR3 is TGTGCCAGCAGGGTCTACAGGGCAGGGAATGAAAAACTGTTTTTT. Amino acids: CASRVYRAGNEKLFF.

The CDR3 loop is CASSYVQGSFQPQHF. Here the CDR3 DNA reads TGTGCCAGCAGTTACGTACAGGGTTCTTTTCAGCCCCAGCATTTT. V is TRBV6-2 or TRBV6-3 and J is TRBJ1-5; tentatively, D is TRBD1 (6 bases). In germline, CDR1 is MNHEY, CDR2 SVGEGT. V was trimmed by 2 bases and J by 6 bases, leaving 14 bases between them. This CDR3 region has 15 residues.

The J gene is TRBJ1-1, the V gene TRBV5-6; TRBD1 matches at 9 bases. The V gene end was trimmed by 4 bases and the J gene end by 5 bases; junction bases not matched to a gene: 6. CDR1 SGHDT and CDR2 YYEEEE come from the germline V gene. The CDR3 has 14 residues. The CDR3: CASSLGQGRTEAFF. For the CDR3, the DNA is TGTGCCAGCAGCCTAGGACAGGGGAGAACTGAAGCTTTCTTT.

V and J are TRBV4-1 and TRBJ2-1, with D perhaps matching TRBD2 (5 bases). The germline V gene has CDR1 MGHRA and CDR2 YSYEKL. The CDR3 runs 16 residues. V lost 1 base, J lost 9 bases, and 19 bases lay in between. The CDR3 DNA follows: TGCGCCAGCAGCCAAGTTGGCCTAGCCGGTGATACTGAGCAGTTCTTC. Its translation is CASSQVGLAGDTEQFF.

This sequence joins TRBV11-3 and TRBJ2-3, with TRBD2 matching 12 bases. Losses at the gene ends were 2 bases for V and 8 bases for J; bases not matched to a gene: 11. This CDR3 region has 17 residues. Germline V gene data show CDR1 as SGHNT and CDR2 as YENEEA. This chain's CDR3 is CASSLTSSGRAPGTQYF. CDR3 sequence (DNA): TGTGCCAGCAGCTTAACTTCTAGCGGGAGGGCCCCTGGTACGCAGTATTTT.

The CDR3 sequence: CASSWPLAGTDTQYF. The CDR3 DNA sequence: TGTGCCAGCAGCTGGCCCCTAGCGGGCACAGATACGCAGTATTTT. The rearrangement joins TRBV5-4 to TRBJ2-3, with TRBD2 matching over 7 bases. Losses at the gene ends were 3 bases for V and 1 base for J; bases not matched to a gene: 5. The CDR3 sequence is 15 residues long. Per the germline V gene, CDR1 is SGHNT and CDR2 is YYREEE (reference sequence).

For the CDR3, the DNA is TGTGCCTGGAGGGCGGGAACTGAAGCTTTCTTT. It encodes CAWRAGTEAFF. J is TRBJ1-1 and V is TRBV30; D is unresolved. This CDR3 is 11 amino acids long. The germline CDR1 and CDR2 sequences are GTSNPN and SVGIG (reference sequence). V gave up 3 bases and J gave up 5 bases, with 7 bases separating them.

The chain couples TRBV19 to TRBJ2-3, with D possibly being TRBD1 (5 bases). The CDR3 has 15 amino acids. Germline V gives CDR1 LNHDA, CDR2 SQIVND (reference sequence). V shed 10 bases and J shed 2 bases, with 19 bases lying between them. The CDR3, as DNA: TGTGCCACTTCTAGGGGCACTTACATCACAGATACGCAGTATTTT. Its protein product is CATSRGTYITDTQYF. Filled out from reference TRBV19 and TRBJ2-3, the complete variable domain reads DGGITQSPKYLFRKEGQNVTLSCEQNLNHDAMYWYRQDPGQGLRLIYYSQIVNDFQKGDIAEGYSVSREKKESFPLTVTSAQKNPTAFYLCATSRGTYITDTQYFGPGTRLTVL.

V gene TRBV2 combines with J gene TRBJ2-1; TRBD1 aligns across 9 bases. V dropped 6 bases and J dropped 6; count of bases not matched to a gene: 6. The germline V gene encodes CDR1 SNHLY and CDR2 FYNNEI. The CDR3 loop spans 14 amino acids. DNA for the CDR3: TGTGCCAGCAGCGGACAGGGGCTGGGCAATGAGCAGTTCTTC. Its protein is CASSGQGLGNEQFF.